Listed below are T cell receptor beta chains from one sample, sequenced in a study of siplizumab effects on memory and regulatory T cells. Sequencing used immunoSEQ multiplex PCR; TCRdb keeps in-frame clones, though not all of them. This sample has 70,000 to 100,000 clones, with roughly 95% found just once. Material for sequencing was naive CD4+ T cells sorted from blood. All receptors come from a human donor in good health. Each CDR3 is given with its conserved first and last residue. D genes are given only for firm matches. Expanded clones are given a class, and other clones once, few, many or no size at all.

TGTGCCAGCAGCGGGCCAGGGACTAGCGCCTACAATGAGCAGTTCTTC,CASSGPGTSAYNEQFF,TRBD2,TRBV5-4,TRBJ2-1,-
TGTGCCAGCAGTTTAAAGGGGACTAACTATGGCTACACCTTC,CASSLKGTNYGYTF,-,TRBV27,TRBJ1-2,-
TGTGCCAGCAGTGCCGGGACGGAGAACACTGAAGCTTTCTTT,CASSAGTENTEAFF,-,TRBV9,TRBJ1-1,-
TGTGCCAGCAGCGAAAGTATCAGAGACGGCTACACCTTC,CASSESIRDGYTF,-,TRBV6-1,TRBJ1-2,-
TGTGCCAGCAGTCTATCAGCGGGGGGCTACAATGAGCAGTTCTTC,CASSLSAGGYNEQFF,TRBD2,TRBV6-5,TRBJ2-1,-
TGTGCCAGCAGTTTATTAACAGGGGGCGGACAGAACTATGGCTACACCTTC,CASSLLTGGGQNYGYTF,TRBD1,TRBV27,TRBJ1-2,-
TGCGCCAGCAGCATCCCCGGGGGGTCTGGGGCCAACGTCCTGACTTTC,CASSIPGGSGANVLTF,TRBD2,TRBV5-1,TRBJ2-6,-
TGTGCCACCAGGGGCCTCCTGGGCTATGGCTACACCTTC,CATRGLLGYGYTF,-,TRBV5-6,TRBJ1-2,-
TGTGCCAGCAGCTTAGCCTTCGGACTAGCGGGGCAGCAAGGTACGCAGTATTTT,CASSLAFGLAGQQGTQYF,TRBD2,TRBV7-2,TRBJ2-3,-
TGTGCCAGCAGTGAGTTACAGGGTAGACCAAGATATGGCTACACCTTC,CASSELQGRPRYGYTF,-,TRBV6-1,TRBJ1-2,-
TGTGCCAGTAGTATAGCGGCCCGGGGACAGGGGGCGTCTGAAGCTTTCTTT,CASSIAARGQGASEAFF,TRBD1,TRBV19,TRBJ1-1,-
TGTGCCAGCAGCTTAGCCCGAGGGGGCGCATCGACAGATACGCAGTATTTT,CASSLARGGASTDTQYF,TRBD1,TRBV7-9,TRBJ2-3,-
TGTGCCATCAGTGAGTCTTGGCTAGCGGGTAGCACAGATACGCAGTATTTT,CAISESWLAGSTDTQYF,TRBD2,TRBV10-3,TRBJ2-3,-
TGCGCCAGCGGAGAGGGGGGCAGGTACGAGCAGTACTTC,CASGEGGRYEQYF,-,TRBV5-1,TRBJ2-7,-
TGTGCCAGCAGCTTGGGGGGGGCGCACGACTATGGCTACACCTTC,CASSLGGAHDYGYTF,-,TRBV5-4,TRBJ1-2,-
TGCGCCAGCAGCCTAGAGACAGTGAACACTGAAGCTTTCTTT,CASSLETVNTEAFF,-,TRBV5-1,TRBJ1-1,once
TGTGCCATCAGGTCCGGGACAGATAACACTGAAGCTTTCTTT,CAIRSGTDNTEAFF,TRBD1,TRBV10-3,TRBJ1-1,once
TGTGCCAGCTCACCGGAACAAGCCCAGTACTTC,CASSPEQAQYF,-,TRBV18,TRBJ2-5,once
TGTGCCAGCAGACAGGGACAGTATAATGAAAAACTGTTTTTT,CASRQGQYNEKLFF,TRBD1,TRBV7-9,TRBJ1-4,-
TGTGCCATCAGTGAGTCAAGGGAGGGAACTCTGTTTTTT,CAISESREGTLFF,-,TRBV10-3,TRBJ1-4,-
TGCGGGACTTCATGGAAGTACGAGCAGTACTTC,CGTSWKYEQYF,-,TRBV19,TRBJ2-7,once
TGTGCCAGCAGCCCCAGCGACAGGGCCCTAGGCGAGCAGTACTTC,CASSPSDRALGEQYF,TRBD1,TRBV9,TRBJ2-7,-
TGTGCCAGCAGTCATACAGGGGTTGAAGGTGAAGCTTTCTTT,CASSHTGVEGEAFF,TRBD1,TRBV2,TRBJ1-1,-
TGTGCCAGCAGTACTAGCGGGGGGCCAGATACGCAGTATTTT,CASSTSGGPDTQYF,TRBD2,TRBV2,TRBJ2-3,-
TGTGCCAGCAGCTTTACGTTATCACCGGGACAGTCCTACAATGAGCAGTTCTTC,CASSFTLSPGQSYNEQFF,TRBD1,TRBV5-8,TRBJ2-1,-
TGTGCCAGCAGCCCGGGGTGGAGCCGCTCTGGAAACACCATATATTTT,CASSPGWSRSGNTIYF,-,TRBV4-2,TRBJ1-3,-
TGTGCCAGCTCACCGGGACGGACTAATGAAAAACTGTTTTTT,CASSPGRTNEKLFF,-,TRBV18,TRBJ1-4,-
TGTGCCAGCAGCCTGACGGGGGCCTCGGCCAGGCAGAACACTGAAGCTTTCTTT,CASSLTGASARQNTEAFF,-,TRBV27,TRBJ1-1,once
TGTGCCAGCAGTGCTTTAGCTATCGCGAACACCGGGGAGCTGTTTTTT,CASSALAIANTGELFF,-,TRBV2,TRBJ2-2,-
TGCGCCAGCAGCCAAGTTCAAGGCCTCGAGCAGTACTTC,CASSQVQGLEQYF,-,TRBV4-3,TRBJ2-7,-
TGTGCCAGCAGCTTCGGGACTAGCGAAGAGACCCAGTACTTC,CASSFGTSEETQYF,TRBD2,TRBV13,TRBJ2-5,-
TGTGCCAGCAGCTCCGGACAGGCTCGCTCACCCCTCCACTTT,CASSSGQARSPLHF,TRBD1,TRBV6-6,TRBJ1-6,-
TGTGCCAGCAGCTTAGTAGCGGGGGGCACCTACGAGCAGTACTTC,CASSLVAGGTYEQYF,TRBD2,TRBV7-2,TRBJ2-7,once
TGTGCCAGCAGTTACCCCCTAGCGGGGGACCGCACAGATACGCAGTATTTT,CASSYPLAGDRTDTQYF,TRBD2,TRBV28,TRBJ2-3,-
TGTGCCAGCAGCACCCCTGGCGGGGTCGTGGAGACCCAGTACTTC,CASSTPGGVVETQYF,-,TRBV7-8,TRBJ2-5,-
TGCGCCAGCAGAGGCCTAGCGGGGGTTACCGAGACCCAGTACTTC,CASRGLAGVTETQYF,TRBD2,TRBV10-2,TRBJ2-5,-